This is a list of T cell receptor beta chains from one sample in a study of vaccination and CD4 T cells after COVID-19. One entry per CDR3 protein results from TCRdb running MiXCR on the PCR reads. The sample contains over 15,000 distinct CDR3 sequences, under 65% of which appear only once. Their recognized antigens are unknown. This material consisted of CD4+ T cells from blood, cultured in vitro, taken after SARS-CoV-2 vaccination. The receptor source for this set is a human donor who had recovered from COVID-19. CDR3s include the opening cysteine and the closing phenylalanine or tryptophan. Each record gives: CDR3 DNA, CDR3 protein, clone size, D gene, V gene, J gene. D genes are given only for firm matches. Only part of the rows carry a size: once, few, many, or a class if the clone is expanded.

CDR3nt: TGTGCCAGCAGTCGGGACGGGAAGTACTCTGGAAACACCATATATTTT; CDR3aa: CASSRDGKYSGNTIYF; abundance: NA; d_gene: NA; v_gene: TRBV6-1; j_gene: TRBJ1-3
CDR3nt: TGTGCCATCAGTGAGGCCGGGACTAGCATTTTGGTTACGCAGTATTTT; CDR3aa: CAISEAGTSILVTQYF; abundance: large; d_gene: TRBD2; v_gene: TRBV10-3; j_gene: TRBJ2-3
CDR3nt: TGTGCCAGCAGTTCCGGGACAGAGCGCGAGCAGTACTTC; CDR3aa: CASSSGTEREQYF; abundance: once; d_gene: TRBD1; v_gene: TRBV6-5; j_gene: TRBJ2-7
CDR3nt: TGCAGTGCTAGGGGACTAGCGGGGAGGTGGGGCACAGATACGCAGTATTTT; CDR3aa: CSARGLAGRWGTDTQYF; abundance: few; d_gene: TRBD2; v_gene: TRBV20-1; j_gene: TRBJ2-3
CDR3nt: TGTGCCAGCAGCCACGGGGCACCTAATCAGCCCCAGCATTTT; CDR3aa: CASSHGAPNQPQHF; abundance: NA; d_gene: NA; v_gene: TRBV2; j_gene: TRBJ1-5
CDR3nt: TGTGCCAGCAGTCCCGCGGGACTACTTAATGGCTACACCTTC; CDR3aa: CASSPAGLLNGYTF; abundance: few; d_gene: NA; v_gene: TRBV27; j_gene: TRBJ1-2
CDR3nt: TGTGCCAGCAGTGAAACCGGGGGCTATGGCTACACCTTC; CDR3aa: CASSETGGYGYTF; abundance: NA; d_gene: NA; v_gene: TRBV6-1; j_gene: TRBJ1-2
CDR3nt: TGCAGTGCTAGACGAGGGGGCGCGGACTATGGCTACACCTTC; CDR3aa: CSARRGGADYGYTF; abundance: NA; d_gene: TRBD1; v_gene: TRBV20-1; j_gene: TRBJ1-2
CDR3nt: TGTGCCATCAGTGAGTCGGGGACAGGGGCACCTGGAAACACCATATATTTT; CDR3aa: CAISESGTGAPGNTIYF; abundance: NA; d_gene: TRBD1; v_gene: TRBV10-3; j_gene: TRBJ1-3
CDR3nt: TGTGCCAGCATAGAGACAGGGAGCCACGAGCAGTACTTC; CDR3aa: CASIETGSHEQYF; abundance: NA; d_gene: TRBD1; v_gene: TRBV6-1; j_gene: TRBJ2-7
CDR3nt: TGTGCCAGCAGTCCGACAGGTGTCGGTGGCTACACCTTC; CDR3aa: CASSPTGVGGYTF; abundance: NA; d_gene: NA; v_gene: TRBV12-3/TRBV12-4; j_gene: TRBJ1-2
CDR3nt: TGTGCCAGCAGCTCCGGACAGGGGGCTTCCGAGCAGTACTTC; CDR3aa: CASSSGQGASEQYF; abundance: few; d_gene: TRBD1; v_gene: TRBV5-4; j_gene: TRBJ2-7
CDR3nt: TGTGCCAGCAGTTCGGCCGGGGGAGCCTACGAGCAGTACTTC; CDR3aa: CASSSAGGAYEQYF; abundance: few; d_gene: NA; v_gene: TRBV6-5; j_gene: TRBJ2-7
CDR3nt: TGTGCCAGCTTAGGTACCCGGGGACAGCTGAACACTGAAGCTTTCTTT; CDR3aa: CASLGTRGQLNTEAFF; abundance: NA; d_gene: TRBD1; v_gene: TRBV6-1; j_gene: TRBJ1-1
CDR3nt: TGCAGCGCAACGTCAGACAGGGAACTGGGGTCCCAGCATTTT; CDR3aa: CSATSDRELGSQHF; abundance: few; d_gene: TRBD1; v_gene: TRBV29-1; j_gene: TRBJ1-5
CDR3nt: TGTGCCAGCAGTTCCGGGGCTAACAATCAGCCCCAGCATTTT; CDR3aa: CASSSGANNQPQHF; abundance: few; d_gene: NA; v_gene: TRBV28; j_gene: TRBJ1-5
CDR3nt: TGCGCCAGCAGAACTTCAGAGTCCTATGGCTACACCTTC; CDR3aa: CASRTSESYGYTF; abundance: few; d_gene: NA; v_gene: TRBV23-1; j_gene: TRBJ1-2
CDR3nt: TGTGCCAGCAGTCGGGGCCAAGAGACCCAGTACTTC; CDR3aa: CASSRGQETQYF; abundance: NA; d_gene: NA; v_gene: TRBV7-3; j_gene: TRBJ2-5
CDR3nt: TGCGCCAGCAGCTTTCAGGGGACGAGCTCCTACGAGCAGTACTTC; CDR3aa: CASSFQGTSSYEQYF; abundance: NA; d_gene: NA; v_gene: TRBV5-1; j_gene: TRBJ2-7
CDR3nt: TGTGCCAGCAGCCCAACAGGGAGCACTGAAGCTTTCTTT; CDR3aa: CASSPTGSTEAFF; abundance: NA; d_gene: NA; v_gene: TRBV7-2; j_gene: TRBJ1-1
CDR3nt: TGTGCCATCACCTCGGCTGATAGGGGGCCCACTTCACCCCTCCACTTT; CDR3aa: CAITSADRGPTSPLHF; abundance: once; d_gene: TRBD1; v_gene: TRBV2; j_gene: TRBJ1-6
CDR3nt: TGTGCCAGCAGCTCACTCGGGAGCACAGATACGCAGTATTTT; CDR3aa: CASSSLGSTDTQYF; abundance: NA; d_gene: NA; v_gene: TRBV7-9; j_gene: TRBJ2-3
CDR3nt: TGTGCCAGCAGTGAGGGGACGGCCTCCGAGACCCAGTACTTC; CDR3aa: CASSEGTASETQYF; abundance: NA; d_gene: NA; v_gene: TRBV6-1; j_gene: TRBJ2-5
CDR3nt: TGTGCCAGCAGCTTAGCCGGGCGGGGCCGAACAGATACGCAGTATTTT; CDR3aa: CASSLAGRGRTDTQYF; abundance: once; d_gene: NA; v_gene: TRBV7-8; j_gene: TRBJ2-3
CDR3nt: TGTGCCAGCAGTGGCCAGGAAGATCAGCCCCAGCATTTT; CDR3aa: CASSGQEDQPQHF; abundance: NA; d_gene: NA; v_gene: TRBV2; j_gene: TRBJ1-5
CDR3nt: TGTGCCAGCATGGCCAGCGCGAACACCGGGGAGCTGTTTTTT; CDR3aa: CASMASANTGELFF; abundance: few; d_gene: NA; v_gene: TRBV2; j_gene: TRBJ2-2
CDR3nt: TGTGCCAGCAGTTACTTTGTGACCGGGGGAGGCGGCTATGGCTACACCTTC; CDR3aa: CASSYFVTGGGGYGYTF; abundance: NA; d_gene: NA; v_gene: TRBV6-2/TRBV6-3; j_gene: TRBJ1-2
CDR3nt: TGTGCCAGCAGCTTGGTTTCGGCAGGGCCCAGCACAGATACGCAGTATTTT; CDR3aa: CASSLVSAGPSTDTQYF; abundance: NA; d_gene: NA; v_gene: TRBV5-6; j_gene: TRBJ2-3
CDR3nt: TGTGCCAGTAGTATTGAATTAGCGGGAAGGCGTGAGCAGTTCTTC; CDR3aa: CASSIELAGRREQFF; abundance: few; d_gene: TRBD2; v_gene: TRBV19; j_gene: TRBJ2-1
CDR3nt: TGTGCCAGCAGCGTAGCTGACGATCTGGGGTACGAGCAGTACTTC; CDR3aa: CASSVADDLGYEQYF; abundance: NA; d_gene: NA; v_gene: TRBV9; j_gene: TRBJ2-7
CDR3nt: TGCGCCAGCAGTGGCCTGGACAGGGTCCAAGAGACCCAGTACTTC; CDR3aa: CASSGLDRVQETQYF; abundance: NA; d_gene: TRBD1; v_gene: TRBV10-2; j_gene: TRBJ2-5
CDR3nt: TGTGCCAGCAGTAACCAGGGCAGGGGTTCGGTTGGCTACACCTTC; CDR3aa: CASSNQGRGSVGYTF; abundance: few; d_gene: NA; v_gene: TRBV6-1; j_gene: TRBJ1-2
CDR3nt: TGCAGCGCCGGCGGACCCCCCACAGATACGCAGTATTTT; CDR3aa: CSAGGPPTDTQYF; abundance: NA; d_gene: NA; v_gene: TRBV29-1; j_gene: TRBJ2-3
CDR3nt: TGCAGTGCTAGAAGGACTAGCGGGAGGGACACCGGGGAGCTGTTTTTT; CDR3aa: CSARRTSGRDTGELFF; abundance: few; d_gene: TRBD2; v_gene: TRBV20-1; j_gene: TRBJ2-2
CDR3nt: TGTGCCAGCAGTTTAACAGGGGACACTGAAGCTTTCTTT; CDR3aa: CASSLTGDTEAFF; abundance: NA; d_gene: TRBD1; v_gene: TRBV12-3/TRBV12-4; j_gene: TRBJ1-1
CDR3nt: TGTGCCAGCAGTTACAGGTCTAGGGGCGGCTACACCTTC; CDR3aa: CASSYRSRGGYTF; abundance: few; d_gene: NA; v_gene: TRBV6-5; j_gene: TRBJ1-2
CDR3nt: TGTGCCACCAGTGAACACCGCGATTCCTCCTACAATGAGCAGTTCTTC; CDR3aa: CATSEHRDSSYNEQFF; abundance: NA; d_gene: NA; v_gene: TRBV24-1; j_gene: TRBJ2-1
CDR3nt: TGTGCCAGCAGGGAAGAGGGCCGGGGCAATCAGCCCCAGCATTTT; CDR3aa: CASREEGRGNQPQHF; abundance: NA; d_gene: NA; v_gene: TRBV6-2/TRBV6-3; j_gene: TRBJ1-5
CDR3nt: TGTGCCAGCAGTGGAGAAACCGCGAACTATGGCTACACCTTC; CDR3aa: CASSGETANYGYTF; abundance: few; d_gene: NA; v_gene: TRBV6-1; j_gene: TRBJ1-2
CDR3nt: TGCGCCAGCAGCTTCAAAGAGACCCAGTACTTC; CDR3aa: CASSFKETQYF; abundance: NA; d_gene: NA; v_gene: TRBV5-1; j_gene: TRBJ2-5